Listed here is a single T cell receptor beta chain. The data are from a study of T cells in Graves' hyperthyroidism and ophthalmopathy. Patients aged 18 to 65 had newly diagnosed hyperthyroidism of under 2 months' duration. Uncontrolled infections, other autoimmune diseases, pregnancy or lactation led to exclusion of patients. TCR beta CDR3 sequences were amplified from RNA transcripts. HTBI primers drove first-round RT-PCR of the TCR CDR3. From the multiplex PCR reads, TCRdb called clonotypes with MiXCR, one entry per CDR3 protein. The table has about 420,000 distinct CDR3 sequences, about an eighth seen once; the top ten hold approximately 5.8%. This CDR3 contains 16 residues. The V segment lost 0 bases and the J segment 4 bases; nucleotides outside the gene matches: 6. From germline, CDR1 is LGHNA and CDR2 YSLEER.

The origin of this receptor is a woman younger than 35 with Graves' hyperthyroidism. The sequenced sample consisted of blood. The chain uses TRBV4-3 and TRBJ2-3; TRBD1 aligns across 8 bases. The CDR3, as DNA: TGCGCCAGCAGCCAAGATGGTCAGGGGGCCGCAGATACGCAGTATTTT. This codes for CASSQDGQGAADTQYF.